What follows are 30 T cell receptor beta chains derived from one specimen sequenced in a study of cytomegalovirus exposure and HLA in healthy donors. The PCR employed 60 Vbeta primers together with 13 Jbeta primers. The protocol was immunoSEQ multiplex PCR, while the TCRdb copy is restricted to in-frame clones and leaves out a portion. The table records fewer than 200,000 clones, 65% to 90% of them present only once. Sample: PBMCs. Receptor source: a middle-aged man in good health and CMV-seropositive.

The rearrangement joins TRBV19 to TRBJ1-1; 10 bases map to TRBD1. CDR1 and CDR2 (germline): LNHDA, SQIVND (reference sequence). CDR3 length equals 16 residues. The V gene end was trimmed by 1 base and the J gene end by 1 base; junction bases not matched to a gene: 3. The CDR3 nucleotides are TGTGCCAGTAGTATAGGATGGGACAGGGGGAACACTGAAGCTTTCTTT. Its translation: CASSIGWDRGNTEAFF.

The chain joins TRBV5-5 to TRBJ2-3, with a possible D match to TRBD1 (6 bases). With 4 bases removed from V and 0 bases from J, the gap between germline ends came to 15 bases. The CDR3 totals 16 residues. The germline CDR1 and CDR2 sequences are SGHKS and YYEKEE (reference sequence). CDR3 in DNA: TGTGCCAGCAGCCCCAGAGGGGGTGGGAGCACAGATACGCAGTATTTT. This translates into CASSPRGGGSTDTQYF.

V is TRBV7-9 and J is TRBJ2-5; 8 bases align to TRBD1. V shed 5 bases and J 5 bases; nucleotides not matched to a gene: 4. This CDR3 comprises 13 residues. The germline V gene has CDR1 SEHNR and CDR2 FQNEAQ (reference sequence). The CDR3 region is CASSRTGKETQYF. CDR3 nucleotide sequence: TGTGCCAGCAGCCGGACAGGGAAGGAGACCCAGTACTTC. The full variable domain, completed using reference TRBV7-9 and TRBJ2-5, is DTGVSQNPRHKITKRGQNVTFRCDPISEHNRLYWYRQTLGQGPEFLTYFQNEAQLEKSRLLSDRFSAERPKGSFSTLEIQRTEQGDSAMYLCASSRTGKETQYFGPGTRLLVL.

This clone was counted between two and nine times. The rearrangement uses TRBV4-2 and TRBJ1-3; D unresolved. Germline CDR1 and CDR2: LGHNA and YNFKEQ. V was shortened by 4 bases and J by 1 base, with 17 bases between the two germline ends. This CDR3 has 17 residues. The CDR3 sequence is CASSLESAPTSGNTIYF. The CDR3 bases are TGTGCCAGCAGCCTCGAATCCGCTCCTACTTCTGGAAACACCATATATTTT.

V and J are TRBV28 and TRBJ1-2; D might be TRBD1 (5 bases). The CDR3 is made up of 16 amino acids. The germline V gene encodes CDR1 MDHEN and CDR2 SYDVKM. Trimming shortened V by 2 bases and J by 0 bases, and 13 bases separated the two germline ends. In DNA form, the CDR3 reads TGTGCCAGCAGTTTAGGGCAGGGATGGGCTAACTATGGCTACACCTTC. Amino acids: CASSLGQGWANYGYTF.

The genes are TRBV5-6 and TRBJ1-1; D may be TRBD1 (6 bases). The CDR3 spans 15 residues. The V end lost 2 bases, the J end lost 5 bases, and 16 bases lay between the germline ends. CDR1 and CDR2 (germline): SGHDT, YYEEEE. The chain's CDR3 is CASSFVGRGGTEAFF. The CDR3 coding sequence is TGTGCCAGCAGCTTTGTAGGTAGGGGGGGAACTGAAGCTTTCTTT.

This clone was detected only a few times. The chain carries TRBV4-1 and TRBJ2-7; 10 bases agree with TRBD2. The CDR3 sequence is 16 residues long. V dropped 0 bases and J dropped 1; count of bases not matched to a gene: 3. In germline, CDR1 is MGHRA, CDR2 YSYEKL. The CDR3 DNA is TGCGCCAGCAGCCAAGATCGGACTAGCGGTTCCTACGAGCAGTACTTC. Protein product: CASSQDRTSGSYEQYF.

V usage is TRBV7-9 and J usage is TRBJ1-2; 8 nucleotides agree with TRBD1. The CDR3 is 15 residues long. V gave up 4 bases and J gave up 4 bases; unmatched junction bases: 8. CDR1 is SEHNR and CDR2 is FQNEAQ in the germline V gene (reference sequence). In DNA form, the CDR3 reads TGTGCCAGCAGCTATGCGACAGGGGTGCCCTATGGCTACACCTTC. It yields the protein CASSYATGVPYGYTF. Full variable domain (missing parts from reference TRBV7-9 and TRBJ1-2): DTGVSQNPRHKITKRGQNVTFRCDPISEHNRLYWYRQTLGQGPEFLTYFQNEAQLEKSRLLSDRFSAERPKGSFSTLEIQRTEQGDSAMYLCASSYATGVPYGYTFGSGTRLTVV.

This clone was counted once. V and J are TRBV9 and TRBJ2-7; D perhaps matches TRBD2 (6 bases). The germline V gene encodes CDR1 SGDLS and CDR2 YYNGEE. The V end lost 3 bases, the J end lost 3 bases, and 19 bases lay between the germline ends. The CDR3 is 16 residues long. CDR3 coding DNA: TGTGCCAGCAGCGCCAAACAGGAGGGGTTCTTCTACGAGCAGTACTTC. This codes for CASSAKQEGFFYEQYF.

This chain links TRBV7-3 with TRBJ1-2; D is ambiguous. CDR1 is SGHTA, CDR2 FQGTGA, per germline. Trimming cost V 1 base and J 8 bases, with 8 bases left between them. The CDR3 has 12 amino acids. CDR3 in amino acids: CASSLMGSGYTF. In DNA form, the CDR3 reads TGTGCCAGCAGCTTAATGGGGAGCGGCTACACCTTC.

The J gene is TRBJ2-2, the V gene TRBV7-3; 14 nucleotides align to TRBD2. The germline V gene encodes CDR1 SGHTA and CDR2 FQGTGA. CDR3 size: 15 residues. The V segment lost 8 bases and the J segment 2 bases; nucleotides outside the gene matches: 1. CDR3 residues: CASGLAGGNTGELFF. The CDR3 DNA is TGTGCCAGCGGACTAGCGGGAGGAAACACCGGGGAGCTGTTTTTT.

CDR3 bases: TGCGCCAGCAGCTTGGACAGGGTGGTTTCACCCCTCCACTTT. Its translation is CASSLDRVVSPLHF. This sequence joins TRBV5-1 and TRBJ1-6, with TRBD1 as a possible D gene (6 bases). The CDR3 runs 14 residues. CDR1 and CDR2 from the germline V gene are SGHRS and YFSETQ. The germline V and J ends were trimmed by 0 bases and 9 bases, with 10 bases remaining between them.

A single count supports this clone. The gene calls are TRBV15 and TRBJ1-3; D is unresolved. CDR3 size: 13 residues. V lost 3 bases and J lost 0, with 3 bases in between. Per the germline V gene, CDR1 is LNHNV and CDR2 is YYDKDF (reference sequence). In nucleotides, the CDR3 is TGTGCCACCAGCAGGAGCTCTGGAAACACCATATATTTT. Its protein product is CATSRSSGNTIYF.

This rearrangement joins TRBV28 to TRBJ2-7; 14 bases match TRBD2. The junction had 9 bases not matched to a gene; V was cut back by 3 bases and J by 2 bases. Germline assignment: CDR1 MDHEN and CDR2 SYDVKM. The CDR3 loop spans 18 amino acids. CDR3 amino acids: CASSFGTSGGVTTYEQYF. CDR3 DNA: TGTGCCAGCAGTTTCGGGACTAGCGGGGGCGTTACAACCTACGAGCAGTACTTC.

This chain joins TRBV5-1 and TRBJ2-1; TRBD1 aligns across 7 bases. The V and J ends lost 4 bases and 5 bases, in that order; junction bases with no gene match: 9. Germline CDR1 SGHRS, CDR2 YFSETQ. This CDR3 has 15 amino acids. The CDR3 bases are TGCGCCAGCAGCCCTTCGACAGGGTCGAACAATGAGCAGTTCTTC. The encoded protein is CASSPSTGSNNEQFF. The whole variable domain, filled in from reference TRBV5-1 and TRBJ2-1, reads KAGVTQTPRYLIKTRGQQVTLSCSPISGHRSVSWYQQTPGQGLQFLFEYFSETQRNKGNFPGRFSGRQFSNSRSEMNVSTLELGDSALYLCASSPSTGSNNEQFFGPGTRLTVL.

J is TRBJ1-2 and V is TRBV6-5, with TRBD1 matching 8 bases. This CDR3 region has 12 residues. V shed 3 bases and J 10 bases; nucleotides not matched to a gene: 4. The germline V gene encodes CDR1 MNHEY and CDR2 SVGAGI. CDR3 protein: CASSYQTGDYTF. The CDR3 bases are TGTGCCAGCAGTTATCAGACAGGGGACTACACCTTC.

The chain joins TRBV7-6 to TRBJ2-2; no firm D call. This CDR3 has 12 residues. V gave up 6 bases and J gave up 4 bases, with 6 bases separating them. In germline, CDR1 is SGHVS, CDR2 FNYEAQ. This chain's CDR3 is CASRSGTGELFF. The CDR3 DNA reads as TGTGCCAGCAGGTCCGGCACCGGGGAGCTGTTTTTT.

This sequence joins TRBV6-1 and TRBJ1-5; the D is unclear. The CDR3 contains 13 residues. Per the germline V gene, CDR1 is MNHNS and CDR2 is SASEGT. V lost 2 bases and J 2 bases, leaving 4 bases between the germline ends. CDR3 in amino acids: CASSESGNQPQHF. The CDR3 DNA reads TGTGCCAGCAGTGAATCGGGCAATCAGCCCCAGCATTTT.

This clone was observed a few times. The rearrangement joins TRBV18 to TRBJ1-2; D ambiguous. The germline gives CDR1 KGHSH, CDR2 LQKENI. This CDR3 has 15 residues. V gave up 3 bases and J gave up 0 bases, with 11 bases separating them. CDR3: CASSPLTRTNYGYTF. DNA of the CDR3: TGTGCCAGCTCACCTTTGACAAGGACTAACTATGGCTACACCTTC.

This CDR3 is CALGLAINTGELFF. CDR3 DNA: TGTGCATTGGGACTAGCGATTAACACCGGGGAGCTGTTTTTT. V and J are TRBV30 and TRBJ2-2, with 10 bases lining up with TRBD2. The CDR3 is made up of 14 amino acids. Germline lookup yields CDR1 GTSNPN and CDR2 SVGIG (reference sequence).

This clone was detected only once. The CDR3 sequence: CSGNEEGDTEAFF. The CDR3 region has the DNA TGCAGCGGGAACGAGGAAGGGGACACTGAAGCTTTCTTT. This rearrangement joins TRBV29-1 to TRBJ1-1; perhaps TRBD1 as D (5 bases). Germline values: CDR1 SQVTM, CDR2 ANQGSEA. This CDR3 is 13 amino acids long. V was pared by 7 bases and J by 3 bases, with 15 bases between.

This CDR3 is CASSPGGLASTDTQYF. The CDR3, as DNA: TGTGCCAGCAGCCCTGGGGGCCTGGCTAGCACAGATACGCAGTATTTT. The chain carries TRBV28 and TRBJ2-3; maybe TRBD1 (6 bases). The germline V gene encodes CDR1 MDHEN and CDR2 SYDVKM. This CDR3 spans 16 amino acids. Trimming pared 6 bases from V and 0 bases from J, leaving 16 bases between.

The CDR3 DNA is TGTGCCAGCAGCCTCGGGACACCAGGCTCCGAGCAGTACTTC. This encodes CASSLGTPGSEQYF. The chain recombines TRBV6-6 with TRBJ2-7; a possible D gene is TRBD1 (6 bases). The V end was cut by 6 bases, the J end by 6 bases, with 18 bases between. Per the germline V gene, CDR1 is MNHNY and CDR2 is SVGAGI (reference sequence). This CDR3 contains 14 residues.

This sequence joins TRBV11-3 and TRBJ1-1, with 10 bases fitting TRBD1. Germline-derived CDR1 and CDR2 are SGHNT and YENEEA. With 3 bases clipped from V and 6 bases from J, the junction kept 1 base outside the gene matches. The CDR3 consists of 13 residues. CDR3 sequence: CASSFGQGAEAFF. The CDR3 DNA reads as TGTGCCAGCAGCTTCGGACAGGGGGCTGAAGCTTTCTTT.

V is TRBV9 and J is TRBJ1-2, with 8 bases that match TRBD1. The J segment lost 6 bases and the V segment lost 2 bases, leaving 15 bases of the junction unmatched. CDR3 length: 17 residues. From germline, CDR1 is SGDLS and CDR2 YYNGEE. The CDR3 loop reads CASSVQGQVLMADGYTF. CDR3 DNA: TGTGCCAGCAGCGTCCAGGGACAGGTATTGATGGCGGATGGCTACACCTTC.

The CDR3 DNA reads as TGTGCCAGCAGTAACCGGGACAGAAATCAGCCCCAGCATTTT. As protein: CASSNRDRNQPQHF. The chain has TRBV27 and TRBJ1-5; 7 bases map to TRBD1. V lost 5 bases, J lost 4 bases, and 5 bases stayed unmatched. Germline CDR1 reads MNHEY; CDR2 reads SMNVEV (reference sequence). This CDR3 has 14 amino acids.

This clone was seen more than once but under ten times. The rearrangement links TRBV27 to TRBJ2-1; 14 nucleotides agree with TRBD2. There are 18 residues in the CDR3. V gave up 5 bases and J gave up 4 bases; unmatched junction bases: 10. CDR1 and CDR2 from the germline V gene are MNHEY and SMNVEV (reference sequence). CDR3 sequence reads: CASSPGTSGSGGYNEQFF. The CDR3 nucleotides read TGTGCCAGCAGTCCCGGGACTAGCGGGAGCGGAGGGTACAATGAGCAGTTCTTC.

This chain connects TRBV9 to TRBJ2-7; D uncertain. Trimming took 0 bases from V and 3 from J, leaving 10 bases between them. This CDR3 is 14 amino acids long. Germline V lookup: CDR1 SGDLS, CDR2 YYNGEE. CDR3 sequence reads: CASSVAPYSYEQYF. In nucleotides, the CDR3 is TGTGCCAGCAGCGTAGCCCCGTACAGCTACGAGCAGTACTTC.

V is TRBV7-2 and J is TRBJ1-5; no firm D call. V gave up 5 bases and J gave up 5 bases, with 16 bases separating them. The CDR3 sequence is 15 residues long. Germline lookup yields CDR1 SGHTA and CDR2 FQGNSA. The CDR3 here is CASSPRWEVYQPQHF. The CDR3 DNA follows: TGTGCCAGCAGCCCAAGGTGGGAGGTTTATCAGCCCCAGCATTTT.

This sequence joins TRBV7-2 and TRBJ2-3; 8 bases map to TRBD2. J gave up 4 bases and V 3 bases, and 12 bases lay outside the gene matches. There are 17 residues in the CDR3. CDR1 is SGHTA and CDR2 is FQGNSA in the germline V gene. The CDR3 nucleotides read TGTGCCAGCAGCTTGGCTCCGGGACTAGGAGGCGCAGATACGCAGTATTTT. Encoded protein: CASSLAPGLGGADTQYF.